This note documents a single TCR beta chain sequence. The data originate from a study of shared clonotypes between healthy human individuals. Profiled with immunoSEQ multiplex PCR; TCRdb holds only in-frame clones, not every one. The data contain some 2,500,000 clones, roughly 93% of them singletons. This CDR3 has 15 amino acids. The germline V gene has CDR1 MGHRA and CDR2 YSYEKL. V shed 5 bases and J shed 4 bases, with 17 bases lying between them. The chain joins TRBV4-1 to TRBJ2-5, with TRBD2 as a possible D gene (6 bases). Material for sequencing was naive CD4+ T cells from PBMCs. The subset denotes: CD45RA+ positively selected. This clonotype originated in a man between 18 and 29 years old in good health. Some clones in this sample may be carry-over from other donors' samples. The CDR3 is CASSIFGGRGETQYF. The CDR3 region has the DNA TGCGCCAGCAGCATCTTCGGGGGTCGGGGAGAGACCCAGTACTTC.